Described below is a single T cell receptor (beta chain) sequence and its context. Its specificity is not known. Treatment: some 20 received Ad26.COV2.S at low or high dose, single or two shots; several received placebo; per-sample allocation not given. Samples came from day 63 after the first vaccine or placebo injection. Immunization relied on an Ad26 vector, which expressed Wuhan-strain SARS-CoV-2 spike. This sample was taken from a study of Ad26.COV2.S vaccination and SARS-CoV-2 variants. For the study at large: Vaccine-arm donor from the placebo-controlled COV1001 Ad26.COV2.S trial. By the intramuscular route, Ad26.COV2.S was given once, or twice 56 days apart. The study, taken as a whole, reports: After vaccination, reports described spike-specific CD8+ and CD4+ T cell responses as showing substantial breadth.

The data were produced by immunoSEQ multiplex PCR, yet TCRdb's version contains in-frame clones alone and is incomplete. The table includes 500,000 or so clones, around 88% detected once. This clonotype originated in a person aged 18-60 years who received the Ad26.COV2.S COVID-19 vaccine or a placebo. Here the sequenced sample was peripheral blood, taken in a trial of Ad26.COV2.S vaccine versus placebo.

The CDR3 loop is CASSPTMGGSGETQYF. For the CDR3, the DNA is TGTGCCAGCAGCCCGACTATGGGGGGTTCGGGGGAGACCCAGTACTTC. The rearrangement links TRBV3-1 (or the pseudogene TRBV3-2) to TRBJ2-5, with TRBD2 as a possible D gene (6 bases). Trimming removed 4 bases from V and 5 bases from J, with 20 bases in between. Germline assignment: CDR1 LGHDT and CDR2 YNNKEL (reference sequence). This CDR3 has 16 residues.